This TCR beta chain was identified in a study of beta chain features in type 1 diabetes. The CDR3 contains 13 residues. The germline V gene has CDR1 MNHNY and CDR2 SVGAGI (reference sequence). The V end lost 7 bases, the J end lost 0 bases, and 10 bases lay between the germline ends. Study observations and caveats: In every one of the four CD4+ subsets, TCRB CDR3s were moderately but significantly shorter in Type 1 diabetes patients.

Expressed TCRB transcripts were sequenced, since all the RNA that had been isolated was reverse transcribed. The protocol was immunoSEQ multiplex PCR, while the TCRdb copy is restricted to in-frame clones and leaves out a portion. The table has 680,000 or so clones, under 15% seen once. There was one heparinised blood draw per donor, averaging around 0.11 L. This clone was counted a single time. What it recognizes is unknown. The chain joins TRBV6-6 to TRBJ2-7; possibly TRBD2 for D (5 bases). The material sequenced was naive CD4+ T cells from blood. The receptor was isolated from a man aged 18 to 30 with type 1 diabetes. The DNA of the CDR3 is TGTGCCAGCAAACTAGGCCCCTCCTACGAGCAGTACTTC. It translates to CASKLGPSYEQYF.